The T cell receptor (beta chain) described here comes from a study of beta chain features in type 1 diabetes. Findings of the study overall: The study found moderately but significantly shorter TCRB CDR3s in all four CD4+ subsets of Type 1 diabetes patients.

Markers CD45RO/CCR7/CD25/CD127/CD95/CD27 served to sort CD4+ naive, central memory, regulatory and stem cell-like memory cells. Investigators reverse transcribed all isolated RNA, so they sequenced expressed TCRB transcripts. The data were produced by immunoSEQ multiplex PCR, yet TCRdb's version contains in-frame clones alone and is incomplete. Among 200,000 to 250,000 clones listed, about 30% were seen once. This clone was counted ten times or more. Its antigen is still unknown. V shed 6 bases and J shed 4 bases, with 12 bases lying between them. Germline V gene data show CDR1 as SGHAT and CDR2 as FQNNGV. The length of the CDR3 is 13 residues.

The rearrangement joins TRBV11-2 to TRBJ1-2; D is possibly TRBD1 (5 bases). The sequence was obtained from a young man in good health. Input material: central memory CD4+ T cells from blood. CDR3 loop: CASRSTASYGYTF. CDR3 bases: TGTGCCAGCAGATCGACAGCGAGCTATGGCTACACCTTC.